This T cell receptor (beta chain) emerged from a study of T cell responses to AZD1222 COVID-19 vaccine. This CDR3 is built from 15 residues. The trim removed 6 bases at V and 0 bases at J, leaving 6 bases unmatched. The germline CDR1 and CDR2 sequences are PRHDT and FYEKMQ (reference sequence). Some clones are missing from TCRdb's copy, which holds only in-frame ones; the method was immunoSEQ multiplex PCR. The sample has 50,000 to 65,000 clones; 75% to 90% are singletons. The chain employs TRBV13 and TRBJ2-3; 7 bases match TRBD2. The origin of this receptor is an adult who received the AZD1222 COVID-19 vaccine. The source was peripheral blood, collected 28 days after the second AZD1222 dose. The CDR3 DNA sequence: TGTGCCAGCAGGGGGCCGGGACTAAGCACAGATACGCAGTATTTT. This translates into CASRGPGLSTDTQYF.